The rows below give T cell receptor beta chains drawn from one sample of a study of T cells after yellow fever vaccination. One entry per CDR3 protein results from TCRdb running MiXCR on the 5' RACE reads. The sample consists of approximately 510,000 distinct CDR3 sequences, 21% of them appearing once. The source was PBMCs, collected approximately 22 days after the first yellow fever vaccination. These receptors all come from a man younger than 35 who received the YFV17D yellow fever vaccine. The CDR3 runs from the conserved cysteine through the conserved F or W. Fields, in order: J gene, D gene, V gene, clone size, CDR3 DNA, CDR3 protein. The D gene is left open where the match is weak. Expanded clones are given a class, and other clones once, few, many or no size at all.

J gene: TRBJ2-1; D gene: .; V gene: TRBV18; clone size: few; CDR3 DNA: TGTGCCAGCTCAACCCCTTTCGATGAGCAGTTCTTC; CDR3 protein: CASSTPFDEQFF
J gene: TRBJ1-1; D gene: .; V gene: TRBV29-1; clone size: few; CDR3 DNA: TGCAGCGTTGAAGATCGGCGCAGAATGAACACTGAAGCTTTCTTT; CDR3 protein: CSVEDRRRMNTEAFF
J gene: TRBJ2-2; D gene: TRBD1; V gene: TRBV5-1; clone size: few; CDR3 DNA: TGCGCCAGCAGCTTGACCGCCGGGACAGGGAACACCGGGGAGCTGTTTTTT; CDR3 protein: CASSLTAGTGNTGELFF
J gene: TRBJ2-1; D gene: .; V gene: TRBV28; clone size: few; CDR3 DNA: TGTGCCAGCTTTTTAGCAGGCTCCTACAATGAGCAGTTCTTC; CDR3 protein: CASFLAGSYNEQFF
J gene: TRBJ1-5; D gene: .; V gene: TRBV12-3/TRBV12-4; clone size: few; CDR3 DNA: TGTGCCAGCAGTTCGGGACGGCGGCCCCAGCATTTT; CDR3 protein: CASSSGRRPQHF
J gene: TRBJ1-1; D gene: .; V gene: TRBV2; clone size: .; CDR3 DNA: TGTGCCAGCATGGGGGGGGGAATGAACACTGAAGCTTTCTTT; CDR3 protein: CASMGGGMNTEAFF
J gene: TRBJ2-1; D gene: .; V gene: TRBV7-9; clone size: few; CDR3 DNA: TGTGCCAGCAGCTTAGTATTGGACCTGCATGAGCAGTTCTTC; CDR3 protein: CASSLVLDLHEQFF
J gene: TRBJ2-2; D gene: .; V gene: TRBV5-1; clone size: .; CDR3 DNA: TGCGCCAGCAGCTTGGCCGGCCTATTCACCGGGGAGCTGTTTTTT; CDR3 protein: CASSLAGLFTGELFF
J gene: TRBJ2-7; D gene: TRBD2; V gene: TRBV10-2; clone size: .; CDR3 DNA: TGCGCCAGCAGTGACCCCTTCCTGCGGCGGGGGATCAACGAGCAGTACTTC; CDR3 protein: CASSDPFLRRGINEQYF
J gene: TRBJ1-6; D gene: .; V gene: TRBV28; clone size: .; CDR3 DNA: TGTGCCAGCAGTTTGTTGGGAAATGGATCACCCCTCCACTTT; CDR3 protein: CASSLLGNGSPLHF
J gene: TRBJ2-1; D gene: .; V gene: TRBV4-1; clone size: .; CDR3 DNA: TGCGCCAGCAGCCAGGGTGTACCTTACAATGAGCAGTTCTTC; CDR3 protein: CASSQGVPYNEQFF
J gene: TRBJ1-6; D gene: .; V gene: TRBV6-1; clone size: .; CDR3 DNA: TGTGCCAGCACGCGGGCAGGGCGGATTTCACCCCTCCACTTT; CDR3 protein: CASTRAGRISPLHF
J gene: TRBJ2-1; D gene: .; V gene: TRBV5-1; clone size: many; CDR3 DNA: TGCGCCAGCAGCTCGGGGATAGGGGCCTACAATGAGCAGTTCTTC; CDR3 protein: CASSSGIGAYNEQFF
J gene: TRBJ2-7; D gene: TRBD2; V gene: TRBV5-1; clone size: .; CDR3 DNA: TGCGCCAGCAGCTTGGTTGCAGGGAGGGGCGAGCAGTACTTC; CDR3 protein: CASSLVAGRGEQYF
J gene: TRBJ2-7; D gene: .; V gene: TRBV6-5; clone size: few; CDR3 DNA: TGTGCCAGCAGTTATCAGGGAACCTCCCCTTACGAGCAGTACTTC; CDR3 protein: CASSYQGTSPYEQYF
J gene: TRBJ2-3; D gene: TRBD2; V gene: TRBV4-2; clone size: few; CDR3 DNA: TGTGCCAGCAGCCAAGGAAATAGCGGGGGGCAAGATACGCAGTATTTT; CDR3 protein: CASSQGNSGGQDTQYF
J gene: TRBJ2-5; D gene: TRBD2; V gene: TRBV5-1; clone size: .; CDR3 DNA: TGCGCCAGCAGCTGGACTAGCGGTCTAACTCAAGAGACCCAGTACTTC; CDR3 protein: CASSWTSGLTQETQYF
J gene: TRBJ1-6; D gene: .; V gene: TRBV9; clone size: few; CDR3 DNA: TGTGCCAGCAGCGTAGATCCCCTGGATGTCTATAATTCACCCCTCCACTTT; CDR3 protein: CASSVDPLDVYNSPLHF
J gene: TRBJ1-4; D gene: TRBD1; V gene: TRBV5-1; clone size: .; CDR3 DNA: TGCGCCAGCAGCTCGCAGGGGGCGGAGGAAAAACTGTTTTTT; CDR3 protein: CASSSQGAEEKLFF
J gene: TRBJ1-1; D gene: .; V gene: TRBV5-1; clone size: few; CDR3 DNA: TGCGCCAGCAGCTTTCCTGAGGAGAACACTGAAGCTTTCTTT; CDR3 protein: CASSFPEENTEAFF
J gene: TRBJ1-1; D gene: TRBD1; V gene: TRBV10-3; clone size: .; CDR3 DNA: TGTGCCTCCAGGGGGAAGGTGAACCCTGAAGCTTTCTTT; CDR3 protein: CASRGKVNPEAFF
J gene: TRBJ2-1; D gene: .; V gene: TRBV7-9; clone size: .; CDR3 DNA: TGTGCCAGCAGGAAGCTAAGGGGCAATGAGCAGTTCTTC; CDR3 protein: CASRKLRGNEQFF
J gene: TRBJ1-3; D gene: .; V gene: TRBV6-5; clone size: .; CDR3 DNA: TGTGCCAGCAGTAATCGACAGCTCTCTGGAAACACCATATATTTT; CDR3 protein: CASSNRQLSGNTIYF
J gene: TRBJ2-5; D gene: .; V gene: TRBV6-6; clone size: .; CDR3 DNA: TGTGCCAGGTCCGGAGAGACCCAGTACTTC; CDR3 protein: CARSGETQYF
J gene: TRBJ2-7; D gene: .; V gene: TRBV29-1; clone size: .; CDR3 DNA: TGCAGCGTCCGCGACTTTTACGAGCAGTACTTC; CDR3 protein: CSVRDFYEQYF
J gene: TRBJ2-1; D gene: TRBD2; V gene: TRBV5-1; clone size: .; CDR3 DNA: TGCGCCAGCACCAAAGAGGGACTAGTCTACAATGAGCAGTTCTTC; CDR3 protein: CASTKEGLVYNEQFF
J gene: TRBJ1-3; D gene: .; V gene: TRBV6-5; clone size: few; CDR3 DNA: TGTGCCAGCAGCACTCGACAGTCCTCTGGAAACACCATATATTTT; CDR3 protein: CASSTRQSSGNTIYF
J gene: TRBJ1-1; D gene: .; V gene: TRBV7-9; clone size: .; CDR3 DNA: TGTGCCAGCGGCCCCGTCGGACTGCTGAACACTGAAGCTTTCTTT; CDR3 protein: CASGPVGLLNTEAFF
J gene: TRBJ2-5; D gene: TRBD1; V gene: TRBV6-2/TRBV6-3; clone size: .; CDR3 DNA: TGTGCCAGCAGTCCTATCTCAGGGGGCAAGGAGACCCAGTACTTC; CDR3 protein: CASSPISGGKETQYF
J gene: TRBJ1-2; D gene: .; V gene: TRBV13; clone size: .; CDR3 DNA: TGTGCCAGCAGCTTTCCCTCCGCCGGGGGCTATGGCTACACCTTC; CDR3 protein: CASSFPSAGGYGYTF
J gene: TRBJ2-3; D gene: .; V gene: TRBV12-3/TRBV12-4; clone size: few; CDR3 DNA: TGTGCCAGCCAAAGCCGGCAAACCCGCACAGATACGCAGTATTTT; CDR3 protein: CASQSRQTRTDTQYF
J gene: TRBJ2-7; D gene: TRBD1; V gene: TRBV5-1; clone size: .; CDR3 DNA: TGCGCCAGCAGCCGTCCGGGACAGGGGTCTTGGGAGCAGTACTTC; CDR3 protein: CASSRPGQGSWEQYF
J gene: TRBJ2-5; D gene: TRBD2; V gene: TRBV7-8; clone size: few; CDR3 DNA: TGTGCCAGCAGCTTAACTAGCGGGGCAGAGACCCAGTACTTC; CDR3 protein: CASSLTSGAETQYF
J gene: TRBJ1-6; D gene: .; V gene: TRBV14; clone size: few; CDR3 DNA: TGTGCCAGCAGCCCGGCCCGGGCTTCACCCCTCCACTTT; CDR3 protein: CASSPARASPLHF
J gene: TRBJ2-5; D gene: .; V gene: TRBV12-3/TRBV12-4; clone size: many; CDR3 DNA: TGTGCCAGCAGTTTCGGGGGTACTGAGACCCAGTACTTC; CDR3 protein: CASSFGGTETQYF
J gene: TRBJ1-3; D gene: .; V gene: TRBV29-1; clone size: few; CDR3 DNA: TGCAGCGCCGTTTTCAGCTCTGGAAACACCATATATTTT; CDR3 protein: CSAVFSSGNTIYF
J gene: TRBJ2-4; D gene: TRBD1; V gene: TRBV5-4; clone size: .; CDR3 DNA: TGTGCCAGCAGCTCTGGGACAGGGGGCGCAAAAAACATTCAGTACTTC; CDR3 protein: CASSSGTGGAKNIQYF
J gene: TRBJ1-5; D gene: .; V gene: TRBV30; clone size: few; CDR3 DNA: TGTGCCTGGAGTGTTGGGGTTGGGAGCAATCAGCCCCAGCATTTT; CDR3 protein: CAWSVGVGSNQPQHF
J gene: TRBJ2-7; D gene: .; V gene: TRBV12-3/TRBV12-4; clone size: few; CDR3 DNA: TGTGCCAGCAGTTTAACGGGACAACAACGGCAGTACTTC; CDR3 protein: CASSLTGQQRQYF
J gene: TRBJ1-6; D gene: .; V gene: TRBV19; clone size: .; CDR3 DNA: TGTGCCAGTAGCCACAGGGATTCACCCCTCCACTTT; CDR3 protein: CASSHRDSPLHF
J gene: TRBJ1-1; D gene: .; V gene: TRBV5-1; clone size: .; CDR3 DNA: TGCGCCAGCAGCACCCAGGGTACGGAAACTGAAGCTTTCTTT; CDR3 protein: CASSTQGTETEAFF
J gene: TRBJ2-1; D gene: .; V gene: TRBV5-1; clone size: .; CDR3 DNA: TGCGCCAGCAGCTTGGGTCGGGGGATGTATGAGCAGTTCTTC; CDR3 protein: CASSLGRGMYEQFF
J gene: TRBJ2-5; D gene: .; V gene: TRBV3-1; clone size: few; CDR3 DNA: TGTGCCAGCAGTCGGTTTGGGGGAGAGACCCAGTACTTC; CDR3 protein: CASSRFGGETQYF
J gene: TRBJ2-5; D gene: .; V gene: TRBV10-3; clone size: many; CDR3 DNA: TGTGCCATCGGTACGGAGCAAGAGACCCAGTACTTC; CDR3 protein: CAIGTEQETQYF
J gene: TRBJ1-4; D gene: .; V gene: TRBV7-9; clone size: few; CDR3 DNA: TGTGCCAGCAGCTTAGTACAGTCTAATGAAAAACTGTTTTTT; CDR3 protein: CASSLVQSNEKLFF
J gene: TRBJ1-2; D gene: TRBD1; V gene: TRBV7-2; clone size: few; CDR3 DNA: TGTGCCAGCAGCTTAATGGGACAGGGAGACTATGGCTACACCTTC; CDR3 protein: CASSLMGQGDYGYTF
J gene: TRBJ1-6; D gene: .; V gene: TRBV28; clone size: few; CDR3 DNA: TGTGCCAGCAGTTTAATAGCTCTGAATTCACCCCTCCACTTT; CDR3 protein: CASSLIALNSPLHF
J gene: TRBJ1-6; D gene: TRBD1; V gene: TRBV6-1; clone size: few; CDR3 DNA: TGTGCCAGCAATCCCGGGACAGGGCGGGATAATTCACCCCTCCACTTT; CDR3 protein: CASNPGTGRDNSPLHF
J gene: TRBJ2-1; D gene: .; V gene: TRBV4-2; clone size: .; CDR3 DNA: TGTGCCAGCGGCCCCGAGGGCCTCTACAATGAGCAGTTCTTC; CDR3 protein: CASGPEGLYNEQFF
J gene: TRBJ2-7; D gene: .; V gene: TRBV3-1; clone size: .; CDR3 DNA: TGTGCCAGCAGCCAAGATGCTGGCCGGGGCGAGCAGTACTTC; CDR3 protein: CASSQDAGRGEQYF
J gene: TRBJ1-4; D gene: TRBD1; V gene: TRBV5-6; clone size: .; CDR3 DNA: TGTGCCTCCCAGGAGACAGGGGGCTCCAGCGGTGAAAAACTGTTTTTT; CDR3 protein: CASQETGGSSGEKLFF
J gene: TRBJ2-1; D gene: TRBD2; V gene: TRBV28; clone size: .; CDR3 DNA: TGTGCCAGCAGTTTCGGGGGGGGTGGACGCAATGAGCAGTTCTTC; CDR3 protein: CASSFGGGGRNEQFF
J gene: TRBJ1-6; D gene: .; V gene: TRBV5-1; clone size: .; CDR3 DNA: TGCGCCAGCAGCTTGGTTTCTGGGGGATATAATTCACCCCTCCACTTT; CDR3 protein: CASSLVSGGYNSPLHF